Below, 18 T cell receptor beta chains from the same sample are listed, as sequenced in a study of cytomegalovirus exposure and HLA in healthy donors. The protocol was immunoSEQ multiplex PCR, while the TCRdb copy is restricted to in-frame clones and leaves out a portion. This table holds around 300,000 clones, approximately 86% found once. The specimen sequenced was PBMCs. These TCRs come from a man younger than 45 in good health and CMV-seronegative.

The V call is TRBV25-1, the J call TRBJ2-4; 10 nucleotides match TRBD2. Germline CDR1 and CDR2: MGHDK and SYGVNS. V gave up 2 bases and J gave up 1 base; unmatched junction bases: 8. This CDR3 comprises 18 residues. CDR3 coding DNA: TGTGCCAGCAGTGAAAGCGGGGGGGCGGGTGTGGCCAAAAACATTCAGTACTTC. Translation: CASSESGGAGVAKNIQYF.

The chain uses TRBV2 and TRBJ2-7, with D possibly being TRBD1 (6 bases). Trimming stripped 3 bases from V and 4 bases from J, with 13 bases between. The CDR3 runs to 14 residues. Germline CDR1 reads SNHLY; CDR2 reads FYNNEI. DNA of the CDR3: TGTGCCAGCAGTGATGGGGGCGCGGCTTACGAGCAGTACTTC. Its translation is CASSDGGAAYEQYF.

The chain is built from TRBV6-5 and TRBJ2-3, with D possibly TRBD1 on 5 matching bases. The CDR3 covers 13 residues. V lost 7 bases to trimming and J lost 2 bases, with 10 bases between them. Germline V gene data show CDR1 as MNHEY and CDR2 as SVGAGI. This CDR3 reads CASKNRYTDTQYF. The CDR3 bases are TGTGCCAGCAAGAACAGGTACACAGATACGCAGTATTTT.

This sequence joins TRBV15 and TRBJ1-6; 11 bases match TRBD1. J gave up 8 bases and V 5 bases, and 2 bases lay outside the gene matches. CDR3 size: 14 residues. Germline V gives CDR1 LNHNV, CDR2 YYDKDF (reference sequence). The CDR3 here is CATSRTGGDSPLHF. The CDR3 bases are TGTGCCACCAGCCGGACAGGGGGCGATTCACCCCTCCACTTT.

The chain joins TRBV19 to TRBJ1-1; D possibly corresponds to TRBD1 (6 bases). The V end was cut by 4 bases, the J end by 4 bases, with 19 bases between. In germline, CDR1 is LNHDA, CDR2 SQIVND (reference sequence). This CDR3 spans 16 amino acids. CDR3 coding DNA: TGTGCCAGTAGTAGCAGGGGATCTGAGGTTCGCACTGAAGCTTTCTTT. Translation: CASSSRGSEVRTEAFF.

CDR3 loop: CASSWDRDREQFF. In DNA form, the CDR3 reads TGTGCCAGCAGTTGGGACCGGGACAGAGAGCAGTTCTTC. The chain employs TRBV6-1 and TRBJ2-1, with 7 bases fitting TRBD1. Germline V CDR1 and CDR2: MNHNS, SASEGT. The CDR3 consists of 13 residues. The trim removed 5 bases at V and 10 bases at J, leaving 8 bases unmatched.

This chain joins TRBV5-4 and TRBJ2-1, with 8 nucleotides matching TRBD2. Germline CDR1 is SGHNT and CDR2 is YYREEE (reference sequence). The CDR3 extends over 14 amino acids. J was trimmed by 7 bases and V by 0 bases; bases with no gene match: 3. The CDR3 region is CASSLGTSRNEQFF. CDR3 DNA sequence: TGTGCCAGCAGCTTGGGGACTAGCCGGAATGAGCAGTTCTTC.

This rearrangement joins TRBV11-2 to TRBJ2-7; the D gene is possibly TRBD2 (5 bases). Germline V gene sequence: CDR1 SGHAT, CDR2 FQNNGV. Trimming pared 2 bases from V and 2 bases from J, leaving 13 bases between. CDR3 length equals 15 residues. Here the CDR3 reads CASSLSGVPTYEQYF. The CDR3 DNA sequence: TGTGCCAGCAGCTTATCCGGGGTTCCGACCTACGAGCAGTACTTC.

V gene TRBV6-4 combines with J gene TRBJ1-5; maybe TRBD1 (5 bases). Germline V CDR1 and CDR2: MRHNA, SNTAGT. This CDR3 region has 13 residues. Trimming removed 4 bases from V and 3 bases from J, with 7 bases in between. CDR3 sequence (DNA): TGTGCCAGCAGTGTAGGGGCCAATCAGCCCCAGCATTTT. Its protein is CASSVGANQPQHF.

The chain employs TRBV6-1 and TRBJ2-7; weak D call: TRBD2 (6 bases). The germline V gene encodes CDR1 MNHNS and CDR2 SASEGT. The ends were cut back, 5 bases at V and 7 bases at J, with 9 bases in the middle. The CDR3 extends over 11 amino acids. The CDR3 region is CASSTGGEQYF. The CDR3 DNA is TGTGCCAGCAGTACCGGAGGGGAGCAGTACTTC.

This chain joins TRBV2 and TRBJ2-7, with 10 bases that match TRBD1. V lost 2 bases to trimming and J lost 3 bases; unmatched junction nucleotides: 19. Germline V gene sequence: CDR1 SNHLY, CDR2 FYNNEI. There are 20 residues in the CDR3. The DNA for the CDR3 is TGTGCCAGCAGTGAAACCTATGTTCGGACAGGGGGTACTGACGGCTACGAGCAGTACTTC. This translates into CASSETYVRTGGTDGYEQYF.

The chain has TRBV5-6 and TRBJ2-6; maybe TRBD1 (5 bases). The length of the CDR3 is 18 residues. V lost 1 base and J lost 0, with 14 bases in between. Germline values: CDR1 SGHDT, CDR2 YYEEEE. The CDR3 nucleotides read TGTGCCAGCAGCTTGTGGACAACGATGCTCTCTGGGGCCAACGTCCTGACTTTC. Translation: CASSLWTTMLSGANVLTF.

The count of this clone is one. The gene calls are TRBV5-1 and TRBJ2-2, with D perhaps TRBD2 (6 bases). This CDR3 spans 12 amino acids. CDR1 is SGHRS, CDR2 YFSETQ, per germline. V lost 4 bases, J lost 6 bases, and 7 bases lay in between. CDR3 amino acids: CASSGGAGELFF. CDR3 nucleotides: TGCGCCAGCAGCGGCGGGGCCGGGGAGCTGTTTTTT.

This clone was detected a few times. The chain recombines TRBV9 with TRBJ2-3, with a tentative D call TRBD2 (5 bases). The CDR3 consists of 14 residues. The germline gives CDR1 SGDLS, CDR2 YYNGEE. V lost 4 bases to trimming and J lost 4 bases, with 13 bases between them. The CDR3 bases are TGTGCCAGCAGCTCGGGGTTAGCAGCAGATACGCAGTATTTT. Amino acids: CASSSGLAADTQYF.

The chain recombines TRBV7-2 with TRBJ2-1, with a tentative D call TRBD2 (5 bases). Per the germline V gene, CDR1 is SGHTA and CDR2 is FQGNSA. The CDR3 consists of 15 residues. V was shortened by 1 base and J by 7 bases, with 14 bases between the two germline ends. For the CDR3, the DNA is TGTGCCAGCAGCTTAGATAGCGTGTTCGTGAATGAGCAGTTCTTC. This encodes CASSLDSVFVNEQFF.

The chain uses TRBV5-1 and TRBJ2-4, with 11 bases aligning to TRBD1. The junction had 5 bases not matched to a gene; V was cut back by 4 bases and J by 8 bases. The V gene's germline CDR1 is SGHRS and CDR2 YFSETQ. The CDR3 consists of 14 residues. CDR3 protein: CASSTRTGGDIQYF. CDR3 sequence (DNA): TGCGCCAGCAGCACGAGGACAGGGGGCGACATTCAGTACTTC.

The chain recombines TRBV18 with TRBJ2-7; 9 positions agree with TRBD1. V shed 6 bases and J 6 bases; nucleotides not matched to a gene: 3. The CDR3 is 12 amino acids. The germline gives CDR1 KGHSH, CDR2 LQKENI. In nucleotides, the CDR3 is TGTGCCAGCTCGTCGGACAGGGGCGAGCAGTACTTC. The encoded protein is CASSSDRGEQYF.

The chain recombines TRBV29-1 with TRBJ1-1; maybe TRBD1 (5 bases). Germline CDR1 reads SQVTM; CDR2 reads ANQGSEA. The V gene lost 3 bases and the J gene lost 2 bases, with 13 bases spanning the gap. The CDR3 extends over 14 amino acids. The DNA of the CDR3 is TGCAGCGTTGAGGTGGCAGGGCGAAACACTGAAGCTTTCTTT. It translates to CSVEVAGRNTEAFF. Variable domain in full (rest from reference TRBV29-1 and TRBJ1-1): SAVISQKPSRDICQRGTSLTIQCQVDSQVTMMFWYRQQPGQSLTLIATANQGSEATYESGFVIDKFPISRPNLTFSTLTVSNMSPEDSSIYLCSVEVAGRNTEAFFGQGTRLTVV.